The 5 T cell receptor beta chains below were found in one sample sequenced in a study of shared clonotypes between healthy human individuals. Sequenced by immunoSEQ multiplex PCR; TCRdb stores in-frame clones only, minus some. The sample records about 2.1 million clones, 85% to 95% being singletons. CD45RO-negative cells were positively selected for CCR7, leaving out terminally differentiated effector memory CD45RA+ cells. The sample was naive CD8+ T cells from PBMCs. The receptors here all came from a man in his late teens or twenties in good health. Some clones in this sample may be carry-over from other donors' samples.

About this clone: This sample also contains other DNA sequences that code for the same CDR3. CDR3 coding DNA: TGTGCCAGCTCCTCGCAGGGCTATGGCTACACCTTC. Translation gives CASSSQGYGYTF. The genes are TRBV27 and TRBJ1-2; maybe TRBD1 (5 bases). V dropped 8 bases and J dropped 4 bases, with 11 bases sitting between them. The length of the CDR3 is 12 residues. Germline V gene data show CDR1 as MNHEY and CDR2 as SMNVEV (reference sequence).

The CDR3: CATADRRGDEQFF. In DNA, the CDR3 is TGTGCCACCGCGGACCGGAGGGGCGATGAGCAGTTCTTC. The chain links TRBV15 to TRBJ2-1; D perhaps matches TRBD2 (6 bases). CDR1 LNHNV and CDR2 YYDKDF come from the germline V gene (reference sequence). Trimming left V 8 bases short and J 8 bases short, with 16 bases between. The CDR3 runs to 13 residues. The complete variable domain, with remaining parts taken from reference TRBV15 and TRBJ2-1, reads DAMVIQNPRYQVTQFGKPVTLSCSQTLNHNVMYWYQQKSSQAPKLLFHYYDKDFNNEADTPDNFQSRRPNTSFCFLDIRSPGLGDTAMYLCATADRRGDEQFFGPGTRLTVL.

J is TRBJ1-4 and V is TRBV15, with 9 bases matching TRBD1. Germline CDR1 is LNHNV and CDR2 is YYDKDF (reference sequence). This CDR3 has 15 amino acids. After removal of 3 bases from V and 14 bases from J, the junction contained 13 bases not matched to a gene. The CDR3 DNA reads as TGTGCCACCAGCAGGGTGACAGGGGGGCAGGTAGATCTGTTTTTT. Its protein is CATSRVTGGQVDLFF.

The chain couples TRBV7-3 to TRBJ2-1; D gene uncertain. Deletions cut 0 bases from V and 4 bases from J, with 13 bases between. Germline loops: CDR1 SGHTA, CDR2 FQGTGA. CDR3 length: 16 amino acids. The CDR3 region is CASSLTRRGRYNEQFF. CDR3 DNA sequence: TGTGCCAGCAGCTTAACCCGCCGCGGACGTTACAATGAGCAGTTCTTC.

The genes are TRBV9 and TRBJ2-1; perhaps TRBD2 as D (6 bases). CDR1 and CDR2 from the germline V gene are SGDLS and YYNGEE. V was pared by 0 bases and J by 4 bases, with 11 bases between. The CDR3 covers 15 residues. CDR3: CASSVGASEYNEQFF. In nucleotides, the CDR3 is TGTGCCAGCAGCGTAGGAGCTAGCGAGTACAATGAGCAGTTCTTC.